A single sample gave rise to the 10 T cell receptor beta chains below, sequenced in a study of blood T cell repertoires in COVID-19. Using immunoSEQ multiplex PCR, the repertoire was profiled, and TCRdb retains in-frame clones only, with some absent. The sample comprises some 150,000 clones, roughly 86% of which are singletons, and about 6.5% rests with the top ten. The sequencing input was peripheral blood. These receptors all stem from a woman older than 75 in a cohort sampled during active or convalescent COVID-19.

This chain links TRBV27 with TRBJ2-7; D perhaps matches TRBD2 (7 bases). V lost 7 bases and J 9 bases, leaving 28 bases between the germline ends. Germline CDR1 is MNHEY and CDR2 is SMNVEV (reference sequence). The CDR3 extends over 16 amino acids. This CDR3 is CASILSRVGRGGLQYV. In nucleotides, the CDR3 is TGTGCCAGCATCTTGTCCCGGGTAGGTAGGGGGGGATTGCAGTACGTC.

The J gene is TRBJ1-2, the V gene TRBV19; weak D call: TRBD1 (6 bases). The V gene lost 3 bases and the J gene lost 3 bases, with 20 bases spanning the gap. Germline CDR1 reads LNHDA; CDR2 reads SQIVND (reference sequence). This CDR3 comprises 17 residues. CDR3 sequence reads: CASSITHLNRVDYGYTF. The DNA for the CDR3 is TGTGCCAGTAGTATCACCCACCTCAACAGGGTGGACTATGGCTACACCTTC.

This chain joins TRBV27 and TRBJ2-6; possibly TRBD1 for D (5 bases). CDR1 MNHEY and CDR2 SMNVEV come from the germline V gene (reference sequence). The CDR3 is 14 residues long. Trimming shortened V by 7 bases and J by 4 bases, and 11 bases separated the two germline ends. Here the CDR3 reads CASTGQSGANVLTF. CDR3 DNA sequence: TGTGCCAGCACCGGACAAAGCGGGGCCAACGTCCTGACTTTC.

This clone was observed once. The V gene is TRBV5-1, the J gene TRBJ2-1; 12 bases map to TRBD1. The CDR3 contains 19 residues. J was trimmed by 1 base and V by 4 bases; bases with no gene match: 12. Germline values: CDR1 SGHRS, CDR2 YFSETQ. CDR3 sequence reads: CASSARSGQGAWSYNEQFF. The CDR3 DNA is TGCGCCAGCAGCGCCCGCTCGGGACAGGGGGCTTGGTCCTACAATGAGCAGTTCTTC.

This clone was recorded once. Other nucleotide sequences from this sample produce the same CDR3. This chain connects TRBV5-1 to TRBJ1-1; D gene uncertain. The CDR3 consists of 14 residues. The V end was cut by 2 bases, the J end by 4 bases, with 12 bases between. Germline V lookup: CDR1 SGHRS, CDR2 YFSETQ. CDR3 in DNA: TGCGCCAGCAGCTTAACCGCGGGTGGCACTGAAGCTTTCTTT. This sequence encodes CASSLTAGGTEAFF.

The J gene is TRBJ1-6, the V gene TRBV11-2, with D possibly matching TRBD1 (5 bases). Trimming removed 1 base at V and 10 bases at J, with 14 bases between. There are 15 residues in the CDR3. Per germline, CDR1 SGHAT and CDR2 FQNNGV. The CDR3 spells CASSLGSAGRSPLHF. The CDR3 region has the DNA TGTGCCAGCAGCTTAGGTTCGGCGGGGCGGTCACCCCTCCACTTT.

The chain carries TRBV10-2 and TRBJ1-4; perhaps TRBD1 as D (6 bases). CDR3 size: 15 residues. Germline CDR1 is WSHSY and CDR2 is SAAADI. V lost 8 bases to trimming and J lost 0 bases, with 13 bases between them. CDR3 nucleotide sequence: TGCGCCAGCGGACAGATACTTGCAACTAATGAAAAACTGTTTTTT. Protein: CASGQILATNEKLFF.

The chain carries TRBV28 and TRBJ1-1, with 9 bases identical to TRBD1. V was pared by 3 bases and J by 5 bases, with 13 bases of the junction left unmatched. The CDR3 consists of 17 residues. Germline assignment: CDR1 MDHEN and CDR2 SYDVKM. The CDR3 region is CASSFFRGQGVETEAFF. Written as DNA, the CDR3 is TGTGCCAGCAGTTTTTTTAGGGGACAGGGAGTAGAGACTGAAGCTTTCTTT. Combining the CDR3 with reference TRBV28 and TRBJ1-1 gives the whole variable domain DVKVTQSSRYLVKRTGEKVFLECVQDMDHENMFWYRQDPGLGLRLIYFSYDVKMKEKGDIPEGYSVSREKKERFSLILESASTNQTSMYLCASSFFRGQGVETEAFFGQGTRLTVV.

The rearrangement joins TRBV12-3 or TRBV12-4 to TRBJ2-7; D is ambiguous. V lost 3 bases and J 5 bases, leaving 11 bases between the germline ends. The CDR3 totals 13 residues. CDR3 DNA: TGTGCCAGCAGTTTTCGGGTGGCGGACGAGCAGTACGTC. Protein sequence: CASSFRVADEQYV.

CDR3 in DNA: TGCGCCAGCATGAGGGAGTCCTACGAGCAGTACGTC. This encodes CASMRESYEQYV. V and J are TRBV10-2 and TRBJ2-7; possibly TRBD2 for D (5 bases). The CDR3 runs 12 residues. V lost 7 bases and J lost 1, with 8 bases in between. Germline-derived CDR1 and CDR2 are WSHSY and SAAADI.